These T cell receptor beta chains were read from a single sample in a study of T-cell memory formation after mild COVID-19. TCRdb redid the calling of the 5' RACE reads with MiXCR, one entry per CDR3 protein. This table holds 450,000 to 650,000 distinct CDR3 sequences, approximately 21% found once. The source material was PBMCs or a T cell subset sorted from them (not recorded which). The receptors stem from an adult woman who had mild COVID-19 (a few samples of this study predate the infection). Cell type and time point are not known. Both conserved end residues are part of each CDR3. The order of the fields is V gene, clone size, D gene, J gene, CDR3 DNA, CDR3 protein. A D gene is named only where the DNA matches it firmly. A row's size may be missing; if present it is once, few, many or a size class.

>TRBV5-1|-|-|TRBJ2-3
TGCGCCAGCAGCTTGTACCCGGGAGCGGATACGCAGTATTTT
CASSLYPGADTQYF
>TRBV5-8|few|-|TRBJ1-1
TGTGCCAGCAGCTTGTCATCGCCGACGATGTGGGGGCGCGGTTTTACTGAAGCTTTCTTT
CASSLSSPTMWGRGFTEAFF
>TRBV3-1|-|-|TRBJ2-7
TGTGCCAGCAGCCATATGATTTTCGGGGGCAGCACCTACGAGCAGTACTTC
CASSHMIFGGSTYEQYF
>TRBV11-3|-|TRBD2|TRBJ2-1
TGTGCCAGCAGCCGCAGGGACTATAGCTCCTACAATGAGCAGTTCTTC
CASSRRDYSSYNEQFF
>TRBV12-3/TRBV12-4|few|-|TRBJ2-2
TGTGCCAGCAGTTTAGTGGGGTACAACACCGGGGAGCTGTTTTTT
CASSLVGYNTGELFF
>TRBV27|-|-|TRBJ2-3
TGTGCCAGCAGTTTTTCTAGTCCTGGCACAGATACGCAGTATTTT
CASSFSSPGTDTQYF
>TRBV30|-|-|TRBJ2-2
TGTGCCTGGAGTGTTGCGGGCACCGGGGAGCTGTTTTTT
CAWSVAGTGELFF
>TRBV5-6|few|-|TRBJ2-7
TGTGCCAGCAACACGAGGACTTCCCGAGCTCCCTACGAGCAGTACTTC
CASNTRTSRAPYEQYF
>TRBV29-1|few|-|TRBJ2-2
TGCAGCGTTGTCTGGCAGGCCATCACCGGGGAGCTGTTTTTT
CSVVWQAITGELFF
>TRBV6-5|many|TRBD2|TRBJ2-1
TGTGCCAGCATTCAACATTACAACCTAGCGGGAGTCTACAATGAGCAGTTCTTC
CASIQHYNLAGVYNEQFF
>TRBV20-1|-|TRBD2|TRBJ2-7
TGCAGTACTAAAACCGCTAGCGGGGGTTTCTCCTACGAGCAGTACTTC
CSTKTASGGFSYEQYF
>TRBV6-1|-|-|TRBJ2-7
TGTGCCAGCAGTCGGGACGGACGAAGTTCCTACGAGCAGTACTTC
CASSRDGRSSYEQYF
>TRBV7-9|-|-|TRBJ2-4
TGTGCCAGCAGCTTAGGCCTGGAAACAGCCAAAAACATTCAGTACTTC
CASSLGLETAKNIQYF
>TRBV12-3/TRBV12-4|-|TRBD1|TRBJ2-2
TGTGCCAGCAGTCAGAGACAGGGGGCACGGGCCGGGGAGCTGTTTTTT
CASSQRQGARAGELFF
>TRBV18|few|-|TRBJ2-7
TGTGCCAGCTCACCACCGACGGGAGTTTACGAGCAGTACTTC
CASSPPTGVYEQYF
>TRBV11-3|few|TRBD1|TRBJ1-2
TGTGCCAGCAGCGAAGGACAGGGACTGAGGGGTGGCTACACCTTC
CASSEGQGLRGGYTF
>TRBV12-3/TRBV12-4|-|-|TRBJ2-1
TGTGCCAGCAGCGAATACAGTGGGGAGCAGTTCTTC
CASSEYSGEQFF
>TRBV7-2|-|-|TRBJ2-3
TGTGCCAGCAGCTTTTATCAGGTTGGCACAGATACGCAGTATTTT
CASSFYQVGTDTQYF
>TRBV20-1|-|TRBD1|TRBJ1-2
TGCAGTGCTAGGTCACAGGGGGGCTATGGCTACACCTTC
CSARSQGGYGYTF
>TRBV12-3/TRBV12-4|-|-|TRBJ2-1
TGTGCCAGCAGACGACTAGGGTACAATGAGCAGTTCTTC
CASRRLGYNEQFF
>TRBV11-3|few|-|TRBJ1-2
TGTGCCAGCAGCCGCCTAGGGGAAACAAGAGACTATGGCTACACCTTC
CASSRLGETRDYGYTF
>TRBV6-2/TRBV6-3|-|-|TRBJ1-1
TGTGCCAGCAGTTACGAGGGGGAGAGCACTGAAGCTTTCTTT
CASSYEGESTEAFF
>TRBV7-8|few|-|TRBJ1-2
TGTGCCAGCAGCTTAGCGTTAGCCTACTATGGCTACACCTTC
CASSLALAYYGYTF
>TRBV24-1|-|TRBD2|TRBJ2-1
TGTGCCACGTCACTAGCGACCCGGAGCTCCTACAATGAGCAGTTCTTC
CATSLATRSSYNEQFF
>TRBV4-3|few|TRBD2|TRBJ2-5
TGCGCCAGCAGCCCAGATCCAGCGGGAATGGAGACCCAGTACTTC
CASSPDPAGMETQYF
>TRBV5-5|few|-|TRBJ2-7
TGTGCCAGCAGCTGGGGGCCCACAGGCTCCTACGAGCAGTACTTC
CASSWGPTGSYEQYF
>TRBV6-5|few|-|TRBJ2-2
TGTGCCAGCAGTTATGGGGGTGATTACACCGGGGAGCTGTTTTTT
CASSYGGDYTGELFF
>TRBV15|-|TRBD1|TRBJ2-2
TGTGCCACCAGAGTCCAGGACAGGGAGGCCGGGGAGCTGTTTTTT
CATRVQDREAGELFF
>TRBV9|-|-|TRBJ1-5
TGTGCCAGCAGCGTAGTGGCCCCGAAGGGCGGGAATCAGCCCCAGCATTTT
CASSVVAPKGGNQPQHF
>TRBV6-6|many|TRBD1|TRBJ1-5
TGTGCCAGCAGCCCCACAGGACAGGGGACGGAGAGCAATCAGCCCCAGCATTTT
CASSPTGQGTESNQPQHF
>TRBV12-3/TRBV12-4|-|-|TRBJ1-5
TGTGCCAGCAGTTTAGATGGGGGGAGCAATCAGCCCCAGCATTTT
CASSLDGGSNQPQHF
>TRBV20-1|few|TRBD1|TRBJ1-5
TGCAGTGCTAGAGGGACAGGGCACAGTCAGCCCCAGCATTTT
CSARGTGHSQPQHF
>TRBV3-1|-|-|TRBJ2-2
TGTGCCAGCAGCCAAGTCAGTGTGGAGAACACCGGGGAGCTGTTTTTT
CASSQVSVENTGELFF
>TRBV27|few|-|TRBJ2-7
TGTGCCAGCAGTTTTGGGCAGGGGATATCCGAGCAGTACTTC
CASSFGQGISEQYF
>TRBV12-3/TRBV12-4|few|-|TRBJ2-2
TGTGCCAGCAGTTTTGAAAGTGACACCGGGGAGCTGTTTTTT
CASSFESDTGELFF
>TRBV7-8|few|TRBD1|TRBJ2-1
TGTGCCAGCAGCTTAGTTGGGACAGGGGGAAGGAATGAGCAGTTCTTC
CASSLVGTGGRNEQFF
>TRBV4-2|-|TRBD2|TRBJ2-7
TGTGCCAGCAGCCAAAGCCTGGGACTAGCGGGAGGCTACGAGCAGTACTTC
CASSQSLGLAGGYEQYF
>TRBV15|few|-|TRBJ2-1
TGTGCCACCAGCAGAGATCGGGTAGTTAATGAGCAGTTCTTC
CATSRDRVVNEQFF
>TRBV7-9|many|TRBD2|TRBJ2-7
TGTGCCAGCAGCTTCCCTAGCGGGACCTACGAGCAGTACTTC
CASSFPSGTYEQYF
>TRBV11-2|-|TRBD1|TRBJ1-1
TGTGCCAGCAGCTCCCGGACAGGGAGGAACACTGAAGCTTTCTTT
CASSSRTGRNTEAFF
>TRBV6-6|-|-|TRBJ2-6
TGTGCCAGCAGTTACTCGATGGGGGTGGCCAACGTCCTGACTTTC
CASSYSMGVANVLTF
>TRBV5-5|once|-|TRBJ1-5
TGTGCCAGCAGCTTGAGGCAGGTCGGTCAGCCCCAGCATTTT
CASSLRQVGQPQHF
>TRBV11-2|-|-|TRBJ1-2
TGTGCCAGCAGCTTACTATCAGGGTTCAACTATGGCTACACCTTC
CASSLLSGFNYGYTF
>TRBV7-2|-|-|TRBJ2-7
TGTGCCAGCAGCTTGGTCATCTCCCTACCCTACGTCCCCGACGAGCAGTACTTC
CASSLVISLPYVPDEQYF
>TRBV6-5|-|-|TRBJ2-1
TGTGCCAGCAGCCCAAGAAATCCCGCGGCGGGCAATGAGCAGTTCTTC
CASSPRNPAAGNEQFF